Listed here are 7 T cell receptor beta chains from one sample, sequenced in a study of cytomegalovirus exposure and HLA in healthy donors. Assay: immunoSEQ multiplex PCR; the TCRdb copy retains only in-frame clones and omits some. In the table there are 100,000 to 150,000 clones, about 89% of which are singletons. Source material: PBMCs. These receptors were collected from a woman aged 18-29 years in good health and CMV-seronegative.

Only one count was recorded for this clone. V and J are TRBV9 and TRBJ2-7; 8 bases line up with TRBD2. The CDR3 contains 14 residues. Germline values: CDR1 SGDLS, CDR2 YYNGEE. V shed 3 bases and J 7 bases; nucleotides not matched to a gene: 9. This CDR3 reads CASSDPGGGNEQYF. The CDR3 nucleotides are TGTGCCAGCAGCGACCCCGGGGGGGGGAATGAGCAGTACTTC. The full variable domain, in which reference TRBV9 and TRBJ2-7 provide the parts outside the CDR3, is DSGVTQTPKHLITATGQRVTLRCSPRSGDLSVYWYQQSLDQGLQFLIQYYNGEERAKGNILERFSAQQFPDLHSELNLSSLELGDSALYFCASSDPGGGNEQYFGPGTRLTVT.

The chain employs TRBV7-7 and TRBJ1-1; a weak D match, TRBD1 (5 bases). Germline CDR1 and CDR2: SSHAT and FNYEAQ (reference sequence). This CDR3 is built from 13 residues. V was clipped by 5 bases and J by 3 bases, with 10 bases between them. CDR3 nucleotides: TGTGCCAGCAGCCTCCGGGGGGACACTGAAGCTTTCTTT. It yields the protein CASSLRGDTEAFF.

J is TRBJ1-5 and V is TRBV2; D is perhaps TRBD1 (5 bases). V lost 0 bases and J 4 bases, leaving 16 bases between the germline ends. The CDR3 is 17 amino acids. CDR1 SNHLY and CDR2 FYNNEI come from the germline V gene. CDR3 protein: CASSEAWGNSWNQPQHF. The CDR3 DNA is TGTGCCAGCAGTGAAGCTTGGGGCAACAGTTGGAATCAGCCCCAGCATTTT.

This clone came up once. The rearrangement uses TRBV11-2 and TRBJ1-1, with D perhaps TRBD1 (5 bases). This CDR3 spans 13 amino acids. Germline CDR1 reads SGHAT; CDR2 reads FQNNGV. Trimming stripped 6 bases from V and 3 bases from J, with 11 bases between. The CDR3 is CASRGLGDTEAFF. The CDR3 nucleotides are TGTGCCAGCAGGGGACTCGGGGACACTGAAGCTTTCTTT.

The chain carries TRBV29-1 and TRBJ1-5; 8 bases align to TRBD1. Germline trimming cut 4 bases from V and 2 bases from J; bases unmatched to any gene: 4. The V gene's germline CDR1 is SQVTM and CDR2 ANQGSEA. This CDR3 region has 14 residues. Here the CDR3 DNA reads TGCAGCGTTGGGACAGGGTTCGGCAATCAGCCCCAGCATTTT. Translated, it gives CSVGTGFGNQPQHF.

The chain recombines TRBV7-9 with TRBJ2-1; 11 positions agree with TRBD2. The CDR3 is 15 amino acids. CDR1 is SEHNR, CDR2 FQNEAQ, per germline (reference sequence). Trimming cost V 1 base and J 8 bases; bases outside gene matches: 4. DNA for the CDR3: TGTGCCAGCAGCTTAGGGGTTAGCGGGGGGGATGAGCAGTTCTTC. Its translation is CASSLGVSGGDEQFF. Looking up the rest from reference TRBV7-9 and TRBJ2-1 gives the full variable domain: DTGVSQNPRHKITKRGQNVTFRCDPISEHNRLYWYRQTLGQGPEFLTYFQNEAQLEKSRLLSDRFSAERPKGSFSTLEIQRTEQGDSAMYLCASSLGVSGGDEQFFGPGTRLTVL.

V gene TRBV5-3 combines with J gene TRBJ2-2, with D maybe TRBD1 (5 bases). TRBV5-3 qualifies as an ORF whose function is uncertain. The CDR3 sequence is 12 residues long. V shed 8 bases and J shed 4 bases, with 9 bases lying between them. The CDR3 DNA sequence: TGTGCCAGGGGGCTTGGCACCGGGGAGCTGTTTTTT. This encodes CARGLGTGELFF.